This T cell receptor (beta chain) originates from a study of regulatory T cells in long-lasting Graves disease. General observations from the study: Relative to newly diagnosed Graves' patients, persistent ones had lower TCR diversity.

Building the TCR beta libraries relied on iRepertoire HTBI primers, and CDR3 regions underwent Arm-PCR. Using its own MiXCR run on the multiplex PCR reads, TCRdb lists one record per CDR3 protein. Of about 530,000 distinct CDR3 sequences listed, around 15% are singletons. This clonotype was counted many times. Its antigen is unidentified. Sample time point: newly diagnosed GD, antithyroid drugs for less than 3 months. There was RNA extracted from PBMCs, and the TCR library was made from it. One endocrinology department in Xi'an, China, was where patients came from. The length of the CDR3 is 12 residues. CDR1 and CDR2 from the germline V gene are SNHLY and FYNNEI. These data are also associated with another study on T cells in Graves' hyperthyroidism and ophthalmopathy. Per that paper: Primed by the HTBI set, a first-round RT-PCR was run on the TCR CDR3. Most clonotypes that expanded in the thyroid above 0.001 also showed up in blood.

This chain connects TRBV2 to TRBJ1-2, with a weak D call TRBD1 (6 bases). The source of this sequence is a woman aged 35-65 years with Graves disease. The source material was peripheral blood mononuclear cells (PBMCs), sampled at new diagnosis, from a patient treated with antithyroid drugs. CDR3 DNA: TGTGCTACCGGGCAGGGGAACTATGGCTACACCTTC. This encodes CATGQGNYGYTF.